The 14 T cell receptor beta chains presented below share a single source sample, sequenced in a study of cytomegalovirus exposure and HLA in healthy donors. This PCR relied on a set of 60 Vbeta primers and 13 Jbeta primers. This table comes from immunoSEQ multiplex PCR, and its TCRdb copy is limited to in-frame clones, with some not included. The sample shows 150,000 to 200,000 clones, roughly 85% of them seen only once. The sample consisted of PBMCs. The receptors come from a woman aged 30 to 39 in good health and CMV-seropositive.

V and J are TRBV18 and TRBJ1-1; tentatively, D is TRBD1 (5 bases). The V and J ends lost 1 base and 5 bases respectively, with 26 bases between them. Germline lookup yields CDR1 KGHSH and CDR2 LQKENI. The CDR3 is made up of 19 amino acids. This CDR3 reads CASSPRRGWSALMGTEAFF. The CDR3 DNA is TGTGCCAGCTCACCACGGAGGGGTTGGTCCGCCCTAATGGGTACTGAAGCTTTCTTT.

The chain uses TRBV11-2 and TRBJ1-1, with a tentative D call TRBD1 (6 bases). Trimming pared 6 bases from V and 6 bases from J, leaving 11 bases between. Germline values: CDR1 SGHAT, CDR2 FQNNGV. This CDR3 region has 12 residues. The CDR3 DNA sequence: TGTGCCAGCAGGGCAGGGGTCTCTGAAGCTTTCTTT. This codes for CASRAGVSEAFF.

CDR3 nucleotides: TGTGCCAGCAGCCAAGGGGACAGGGGGCGGAATCAGCCCCAGCATTTT. Translation: CASSQGDRGRNQPQHF. This sequence joins TRBV4-2 and TRBJ1-5, with TRBD1 matching 12 bases. Germline V gives CDR1 LGHNA, CDR2 YNFKEQ. This CDR3 is 16 amino acids long. V lost 1 base to trimming and J lost 4 bases; unmatched junction nucleotides: 2.

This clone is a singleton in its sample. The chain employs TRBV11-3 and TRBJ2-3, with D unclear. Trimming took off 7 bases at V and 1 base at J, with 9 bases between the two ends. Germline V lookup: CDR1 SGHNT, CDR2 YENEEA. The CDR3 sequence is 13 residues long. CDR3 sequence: CASTDRGTDTQYF. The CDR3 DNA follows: TGTGCCAGCACCGACCGGGGCACAGATACGCAGTATTTT.

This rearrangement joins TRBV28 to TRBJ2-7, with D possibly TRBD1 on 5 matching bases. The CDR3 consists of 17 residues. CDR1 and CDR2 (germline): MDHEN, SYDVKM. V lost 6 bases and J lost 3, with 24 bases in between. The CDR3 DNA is TGTGCCAGCAGCAATCCGACCCAATCGGACAATTACTACGAGCAGTACTTC. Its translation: CASSNPTQSDNYYEQYF.

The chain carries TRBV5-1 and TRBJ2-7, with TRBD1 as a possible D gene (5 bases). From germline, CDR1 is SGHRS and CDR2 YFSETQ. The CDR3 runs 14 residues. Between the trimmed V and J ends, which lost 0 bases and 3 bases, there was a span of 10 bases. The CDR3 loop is CASSLADSNYEQYF. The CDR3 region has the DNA TGCGCCAGCAGCTTGGCCGACAGCAACTACGAGCAGTACTTC. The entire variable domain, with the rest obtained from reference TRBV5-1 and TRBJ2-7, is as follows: KAGVTQTPRYLIKTRGQQVTLSCSPISGHRSVSWYQQTPGQGLQFLFEYFSETQRNKGNFPGRFSGRQFSNSRSEMNVSTLELGDSALYLCASSLADSNYEQYFGPGTRLTVT.

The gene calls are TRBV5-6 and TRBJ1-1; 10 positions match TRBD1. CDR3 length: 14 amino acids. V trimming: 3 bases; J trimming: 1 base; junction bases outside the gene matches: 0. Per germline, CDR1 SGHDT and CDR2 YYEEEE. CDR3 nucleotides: TGTGCCAGCAGCTGGACAGGGGGGAACACTGAAGCTTTCTTT. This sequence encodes CASSWTGGNTEAFF.

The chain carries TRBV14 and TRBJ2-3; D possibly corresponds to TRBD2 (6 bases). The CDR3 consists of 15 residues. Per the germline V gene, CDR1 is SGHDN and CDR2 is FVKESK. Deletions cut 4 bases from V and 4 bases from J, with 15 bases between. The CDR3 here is CASSPYGEAPDTQYF. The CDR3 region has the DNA TGTGCCAGCAGCCCGTACGGGGAGGCCCCAGATACGCAGTATTTT.

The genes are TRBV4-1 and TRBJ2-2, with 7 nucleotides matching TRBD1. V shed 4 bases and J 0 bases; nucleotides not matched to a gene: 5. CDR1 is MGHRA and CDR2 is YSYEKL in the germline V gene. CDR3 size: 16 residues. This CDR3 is CASSLGTAPNTGELFF. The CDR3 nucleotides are TGCGCCAGCAGCCTAGGGACAGCCCCGAACACCGGGGAGCTGTTTTTT.

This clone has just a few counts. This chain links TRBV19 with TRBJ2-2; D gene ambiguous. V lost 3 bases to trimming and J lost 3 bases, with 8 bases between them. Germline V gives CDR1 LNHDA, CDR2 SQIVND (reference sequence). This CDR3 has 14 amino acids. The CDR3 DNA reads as TGTGCCAGTAGTATGACATCCGACACCGGGGAGCTGTTTTTT. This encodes CASSMTSDTGELFF.

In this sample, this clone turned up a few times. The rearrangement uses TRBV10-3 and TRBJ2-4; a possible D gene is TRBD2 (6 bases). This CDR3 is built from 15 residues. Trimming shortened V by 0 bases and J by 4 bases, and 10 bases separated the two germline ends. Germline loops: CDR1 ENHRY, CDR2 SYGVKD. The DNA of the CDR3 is TGTGCCATCAGTGAGTCGCGGGAAGGAAAAAACATTCAGTACTTC. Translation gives CAISESREGKNIQYF.

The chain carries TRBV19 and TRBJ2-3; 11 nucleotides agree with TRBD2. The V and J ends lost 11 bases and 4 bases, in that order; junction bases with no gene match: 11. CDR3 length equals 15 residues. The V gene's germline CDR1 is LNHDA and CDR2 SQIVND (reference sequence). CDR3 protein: CAVDTSGSSADTQYF. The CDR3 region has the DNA TGTGCCGTGGATACTAGCGGGAGCAGTGCAGATACGCAGTATTTT.

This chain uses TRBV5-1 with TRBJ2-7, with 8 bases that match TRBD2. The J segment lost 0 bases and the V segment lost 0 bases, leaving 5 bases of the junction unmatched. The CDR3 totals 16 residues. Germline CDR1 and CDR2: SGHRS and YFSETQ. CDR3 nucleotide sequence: TGCGCCAGCAGCTTGGAAGGTAGCGGGGTCTCCTACGAGCAGTACTTC. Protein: CASSLEGSGVSYEQYF. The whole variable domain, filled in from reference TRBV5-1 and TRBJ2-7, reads KAGVTQTPRYLIKTRGQQVTLSCSPISGHRSVSWYQQTPGQGLQFLFEYFSETQRNKGNFPGRFSGRQFSNSRSEMNVSTLELGDSALYLCASSLEGSGVSYEQYFGPGTRLTVT.

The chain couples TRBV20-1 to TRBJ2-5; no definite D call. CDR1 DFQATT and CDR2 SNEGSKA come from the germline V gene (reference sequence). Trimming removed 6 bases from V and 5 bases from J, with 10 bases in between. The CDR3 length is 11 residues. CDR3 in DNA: TGCAGTGCGCGGCGGAGCGAGACCCAGTACTTC. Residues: CSARRSETQYF.